Listed below are T cell receptor beta chains from one sample, sequenced in a study of post-analysis software for immune sequencing data. TCRdb passed the PCR reads through MiXCR, listing each CDR3 protein once. The data hold roughly 580,000 distinct CDR3 sequences, with 44% observed a single time. Material: blood. All receptors come from a girl between 5 and 17 years old with multiple sclerosis. CDR3s include the opening cysteine and the closing phenylalanine or tryptophan. The order of the fields is V gene, clone size, J gene, D gene, CDR3 protein, CDR3 DNA. A D gene is named only where the DNA matches it firmly. The size entry is marked missing in some rows and otherwise reads once, few, many or a size class.

>TRBV6-6|few|TRBJ2-2|NA
CASSYRPEYTGELFF
TGTGCCAGCAGTTACCGTCCGGAATACACCGGGGAGCTGTTTTTT
>TRBV15|NA|TRBJ1-5|TRBD1
CATSRVLPDRGNQPQHF
TGTGCCACCAGCAGAGTCCTCCCCGACAGGGGCAATCAGCCCCAGCATTTT
>TRBV6-5|NA|TRBJ1-2|NA
CASRTSGNYGYTF
TGTGCCAGCAGGACCTCAGGGAACTATGGCTACACCTTC
>TRBV12-3/TRBV12-4|NA|TRBJ2-1|TRBD2
CASSLMGREWNEQFF
TGTGCCAGCAGTTTAATGGGGAGGGAATGGAATGAGCAGTTCTTC
>TRBV28|NA|TRBJ1-4|TRBD1
CASRPTGPNEKLFF
TGTGCCAGCAGGCCGACAGGGCCTAATGAAAAACTGTTTTTT
>TRBV12-3/TRBV12-4|NA|TRBJ1-5|NA
CASSPPTETNQPQHF
TGTGCCAGCAGTCCACCGACAGAGACTAATCAGCCCCAGCATTTT
>TRBV20-1|NA|TRBJ2-1|TRBD2
CSARERGRSSYNEQFF
TGCAGTGCTAGAGAGCGCGGGAGGAGCTCCTACAATGAGCAGTTCTTC
>TRBV27|few|TRBJ2-7|TRBD2
CASSRLAEPYEQYF
TGTGCCAGCAGTAGACTAGCGGAACCCTACGAGCAGTACTTC
>TRBV12-3/TRBV12-4|NA|TRBJ2-7|NA
CASSLGRIYYEQYF
TGTGCCAGCAGTTTAGGTAGGATTTACTACGAGCAGTACTTC
>TRBV5-1|NA|TRBJ2-3|NA
CASIATGRPDTQYF
TGCGCCAGCATCGCCACCGGCAGGCCAGATACGCAGTATTTT
>TRBV2|NA|TRBJ2-7|TRBD1
CASKSDRAIYEQYF
TGTGCCAGCAAGTCGGACAGGGCAATCTACGAGCAGTACTTC
>TRBV5-1|NA|TRBJ1-1|NA
CASSLGQPNTEAFF
TGCGCCAGCAGCTTGGGGCAGCCGAACACTGAAGCTTTCTTT
>TRBV29-1|NA|TRBJ2-2|TRBD2
CSGVLAENTGELFF
TGCAGTGGAGTACTAGCGGAAAATACCGGGGAGCTGTTTTTT
>TRBV7-8|NA|TRBJ2-7|NA
CASSLHGQATTYEQYF
TGTGCCAGCAGCTTACATGGGCAGGCCACAACCTACGAGCAGTACTTC
>TRBV29-1|NA|TRBJ2-3|NA
CSVGHLTTDTQYF
TGCAGCGTTGGGCACCTCACGACAGATACGCAGTATTTT
>TRBV7-2|NA|TRBJ2-7|TRBD1
CASSRPGTGAYEQYF
TGTGCCAGCAGCCGCCCCGGGACAGGAGCCTACGAGCAGTACTTC
>TRBV7-2|few|TRBJ2-5|NA
CASSSRRGGRETQYF
TGTGCCAGCAGCTCGCGAAGGGGGGGGCGAGAGACCCAGTACTTC
>TRBV6-6|NA|TRBJ2-7|TRBD2
CASTLAGVWYEQYF
TGTGCCAGCACTCTAGCGGGAGTTTGGTACGAGCAGTACTTC
>TRBV5-1|few|TRBJ2-3|NA
CASRRTTTSTDTQYF
TGCGCCAGCAGAAGGACTACGACTAGCACAGATACGCAGTATTTT
>TRBV7-9|NA|TRBJ1-5|NA
CASSHQGGNQPQHF
TGTGCCAGCAGCCATCAGGGTGGGAATCAGCCCCAGCATTTT
>TRBV20-1|few|TRBJ2-1|NA
CSARDQETIYNEQFF
TGCAGTGCTAGAGATCAAGAGACGATCTACAATGAGCAGTTCTTC
>TRBV25-1|NA|TRBJ2-7|NA
CASSEAGQSSYEQYF
TGTGCCAGCAGTGAGGCAGGGCAGAGCTCCTACGAGCAGTACTTC
>TRBV12-3/TRBV12-4|NA|TRBJ2-1|TRBD1
CASSTGQGQETQFF
TGTGCCAGCAGTACGGGACAGGGGCAGGAGACCCAGTTCTTC
>TRBV9|NA|TRBJ2-7|NA
CASSARDRNYEQYF
TGTGCCAGCAGCGCCCGGGACCGAAACTACGAGCAGTACTTC
>TRBV24-1|few|TRBJ2-1|NA
CATSDLRWGQSLYNEQFF
TGTGCCACCAGTGATTTGCGATGGGGGCAGTCCCTCTACAATGAGCAGTTCTTC
>TRBV5-6|NA|TRBJ2-1|NA
CASSLEISPVGEQFF
TGTGCCAGCAGCTTGGAAATCTCCCCGGTAGGCGAGCAGTTCTTC
>TRBV14|NA|TRBJ2-5|TRBD1
CAGSPRTGAGTQYF
TGTGCCGGCAGCCCCCGGACAGGCGCGGGGACCCAGTACTTC